The 32 T cell receptor beta chains below were found in one sample sequenced in a study of OX40 agonist ivuxolimab in advanced cancers. Here immunoSEQ multiplex PCR was the method, and the copy in TCRdb shows in-frame clones only, minus some. The sample shows around 60,000 clones, 65% to 80% of them seen only once. The sample consisted of CD4+ or CD8+ T cells sorted from blood, taken in a trial of the OX40 agonist ivuxolimab. These receptors came from an adult with an advanced solid tumor such as melanoma, head and neck, liver or kidney cancer.

This rearrangement joins TRBV25-1 to TRBJ1-4; 10 bases align to TRBD1. The V segment lost 4 bases and the J segment 9 bases; nucleotides outside the gene matches: 11. The CDR3 extends over 16 amino acids. The V gene's germline CDR1 is MGHDK and CDR2 SYGVNS. The CDR3 loop reads CASSVSGGQGRQKLFF. CDR3 DNA sequence: TGTGCCAGCAGTGTCTCCGGGGGACAGGGGAGGCAAAAACTGTTTTTT.

The chain employs TRBV18 and TRBJ2-1; D gene ambiguous. This CDR3 contains 16 residues. V lost 0 bases and J 0 bases, leaving 9 bases between the germline ends. The V gene's germline CDR1 is KGHSH and CDR2 LQKENI. The CDR3 sequence is CASSPPFQSSYNEQFF. As DNA, the CDR3 is TGTGCCAGCTCACCACCTTTCCAAAGCTCCTACAATGAGCAGTTCTTC.

This chain links TRBV7-9 with TRBJ2-1, with a possible D match to TRBD1 (5 bases). V shed 3 bases and J shed 5 bases, with 8 bases lying between them. The CDR3 is 13 amino acids. CDR1 and CDR2 from the germline V gene are SEHNR and FQNEAQ (reference sequence). The CDR3: CASSLAGNNEQFF. The CDR3 DNA sequence: TGTGCCAGCAGCTTGGCAGGGAACAATGAGCAGTTCTTC.

V usage is TRBV27 and J usage is TRBJ1-2; D is unclear. With 2 bases removed from V and 4 bases from J, the gap between germline ends came to 8 bases. There are 13 residues in the CDR3. Germline V lookup: CDR1 MNHEY, CDR2 SMNVEV (reference sequence). DNA of the CDR3: TGTGCCAGCAGTTTAGGGCAGACCTATGGCTACACCTTC. Amino acid sequence: CASSLGQTYGYTF.

Regarding this clone: Other DNA sequences from this sample encode an identical CDR3 as well. This chain joins TRBV5-4 and TRBJ1-1; the D is unclear. Germline values: CDR1 SGHNT, CDR2 YYREEE (reference sequence). The CDR3 is 13 residues long. V was cut by 0 bases and J by 2 bases, with 5 bases left in between. The CDR3 bases are TGTGCCAGCAGCTTGGGGGGTAACACTGAAGCTTTCTTT. Protein product: CASSLGGNTEAFF. The full variable domain, completed using reference TRBV5-4 and TRBJ1-1, is ETGVTQSPTHLIKTRGQQVTLRCSSQSGHNTVSWYQQALGQGPQFIFQYYREEENGRGNFPPRFSGLQFPNYSSELNVNALELDDSALYLCASSLGGNTEAFFGQGTRLTVV.

This chain uses TRBV15 with TRBJ1-5; 8 bases agree with TRBD1. Trimming at V came to 1 base and at J to 7 bases, leaving 6 bases not matched to a gene. CDR1 is LNHNV and CDR2 is YYDKDF in the germline V gene (reference sequence). This CDR3 is 15 amino acids long. DNA for the CDR3: TGTGCCACCAGCAGAGGACAGGGGATAAGGCAGCCCCAGCATTTT. As protein: CATSRGQGIRQPQHF.

V gene TRBV4-3 combines with J gene TRBJ2-3; either TRBD1 or TRBD2 may supply D (5 bases each). This CDR3 spans 17 amino acids. V shed 0 bases and J shed 1 base, with 14 bases lying between them. CDR1 is LGHNA, CDR2 YSLEER, per germline. The CDR3 protein is CASSQDNVRGRTDTQYF. The CDR3 DNA follows: TGCGCCAGCAGCCAAGATAACGTGAGGGGACGCACAGATACGCAGTATTTT.

V and J are TRBV5-1 and TRBJ2-1; D remains unclear. Trimming took off 5 bases at V and 6 bases at J, with 15 bases between the two ends. The CDR3 has 14 residues. Germline V gene sequence: CDR1 SGHRS, CDR2 YFSETQ. CDR3 nucleotide sequence: TGCGCCAGCAGACGCACCTCTAGGATCAATGAGCAGTTCTTC. This codes for CASRRTSRINEQFF.

The chain employs TRBV4-3 and TRBJ1-1, with a weak D call TRBD1 (6 bases). The germline V and J ends were trimmed by 4 bases and 0 bases, with 15 bases remaining between them. CDR3 length equals 16 residues. Germline values: CDR1 LGHNA, CDR2 YSLEER. The CDR3 sequence is CASSLRDIDMNTEAFF. Here the CDR3 DNA reads TGCGCCAGCAGCCTCCGGGACATCGACATGAACACTGAAGCTTTCTTT.

This clone was recorded only once. The chain uses TRBV7-8 and TRBJ1-1; D uncertain. Germline V gives CDR1 SGHVS, CDR2 FQNEAQ. This CDR3 has 14 amino acids. V shed 1 base and J shed 1 base, with 7 bases lying between them. The CDR3 DNA sequence: TGTGCCAGCAGCTTAGGTCAGGCGAACACTGAAGCTTTCTTT. Its translation: CASSLGQANTEAFF.

This chain uses TRBV9 with TRBJ1-1; 7 nucleotides agree with TRBD1. The V gene's germline CDR1 is SGDLS and CDR2 YYNGEE. The V gene end was trimmed by 0 bases and the J gene end by 7 bases; junction bases not matched to a gene: 12. There are 16 residues in the CDR3. The CDR3 nucleotides read TGTGCCAGCAGCGTAGTGGTCGAGGGGGCGGGCGATGAAGCTTTCTTT. Translation: CASSVVVEGAGDEAFF.

The CDR3 is CASSPYYGDYEQYF. The CDR3 DNA reads as TGTGCCAGCAGCCCTTACTATGGAGACTACGAGCAGTACTTC. The rearrangement links TRBV5-6 to TRBJ2-5; D is ambiguous. The DNA end is a closer match to TRBJ2-7, so the J assignment may be wrong. The CDR3 consists of 14 residues. Germline assignment: CDR1 SGHDT and CDR2 YYEEEE.

In nucleotides, the CDR3 is TGTGCCAGCTCACCACCGGGGGACTCAGATACGCAGTATTTT. It translates to CASSPPGDSDTQYF. The chain uses TRBV18 and TRBJ2-3; weak D call: TRBD2 (6 bases). Germline V gene data show CDR1 as KGHSH and CDR2 as LQKENI. There are 14 residues in the CDR3. Trimming removed 0 bases from V and 4 bases from J, with 8 bases in between.

This clone was seen only a few times. V usage is TRBV30 and J usage is TRBJ1-1; unclear D gene. The CDR3 is 11 residues long. V was clipped by 0 bases and J by 8 bases, with 7 bases between them. Germline V CDR1 and CDR2: GTSNPN, SVGIG (reference sequence). CDR3 sequence: CAWSVMREAFF. The CDR3 DNA reads TGTGCCTGGAGTGTAATGAGGGAAGCTTTCTTT.

This clone was seen once. This rearrangement joins TRBV25-1 to TRBJ1-4; D may be TRBD1 (6 bases). Germline CDR1 and CDR2: MGHDK and SYGVNS. The CDR3 consists of 15 residues. The V and J ends lost 3 bases and 4 bases respectively, with 12 bases between them. The CDR3: CASSEGGQLNEKLFF. The CDR3, as DNA: TGTGCCAGCAGTGAGGGAGGACAGCTTAATGAAAAACTGTTTTTT. Drawing the rest from reference TRBV25-1 and TRBJ1-4, the complete variable domain is EADIYQTPRYLVIGTGKKITLECSQTMGHDKMYWYQQDPGMELHLIHYSYGVNSTEKGDLSSESTVSRIRTEHFPLTLESARPSHTSQYLCASSEGGQLNEKLFFGSGTQLSVL.

The chain links TRBV7-2 to TRBJ2-4; tentative D call: TRBD1 (7 bases). The CDR3 has 15 amino acids. V lost 1 base and J 6 bases, leaving 13 bases between the germline ends. CDR1 and CDR2 (germline): SGHTA, FQGNSA. In nucleotides, the CDR3 is TGTGCCAGCAGCTTAGAGGGGGCGCGGGGAAACATTCAGTACTTC. Its translation is CASSLEGARGNIQYF.

V is TRBV28 and J is TRBJ2-7; D is uncertain. Trimming shortened V by 3 bases and J by 7 bases, and 16 bases separated the two germline ends. This CDR3 has 14 residues. The germline CDR1 and CDR2 sequences are MDHEN and SYDVKM. The CDR3 nucleotides read TGTGCCAGCAGTTTGGGTGGCGAGCTTGGAGAGCAGTACTTC. Its translation is CASSLGGELGEQYF.

This sequence joins TRBV6-1 and TRBJ2-7; TRBD1 matches 8 bases. The CDR3 is 15 residues long. The V segment lost 4 bases and the J segment 4 bases; nucleotides outside the gene matches: 9. Germline CDR1 and CDR2: MNHNS and SASEGT. The CDR3 DNA reads as TGTGCCAGCAGTGTTACCGGGACAGGACGGTACGAGCAGTACTTC. It yields the protein CASSVTGTGRYEQYF.

The V and J genes are TRBV9 and TRBJ2-7; D unresolved. The length of the CDR3 is 12 residues. Germline V gene sequence: CDR1 SGDLS, CDR2 YYNGEE. The ends were cut back, 4 bases at V and 4 bases at J, with 9 bases in the middle. This chain's CDR3 is CASSTDGYEQYF. Here the CDR3 DNA reads TGTGCCAGCAGCACAGATGGTTACGAGCAGTACTTC.

The J gene is TRBJ2-7, the V gene TRBV11-2, with 10 bases identical to TRBD2. The CDR3 is 17 residues long. Germline loops: CDR1 SGHAT, CDR2 FQNNGV. V lost 3 bases and J lost 5; bases outside the gene matches: 13. Written as DNA, the CDR3 is TGTGCCAGCAGCTTCACCACGGGGAAAGCGGGGGGGAACGAGCAGTACTTC. Translated: CASSFTTGKAGGNEQYF.

This clone was seen only once. This sequence joins TRBV7-6 and TRBJ1-4; 8 bases are shared with TRBD1. The CDR3 contains 17 residues. V shed 4 bases, J shed 5 bases, and the junction held 12 bases outside the gene matches. CDR1 is SGHVS, CDR2 FNYEAQ, per germline. DNA for the CDR3: TGTGCCAGCAGCTCCCGAAGAAAGGACAGGGCGAATGAAAAACTGTTTTTT. Protein: CASSSRRKDRANEKLFF.

V and J are TRBV9 and TRBJ2-3; 8 nucleotides agree with TRBD2. CDR3 length: 16 residues. V lost 3 bases, J lost 3 bases, and 9 bases stayed unmatched. CDR1 is SGDLS, CDR2 YYNGEE, per germline. The CDR3 DNA is TGTGCCAGCAGCGCGGACGGGAGGGCCGTAACAGATACGCAGTATTTT. Amino acids: CASSADGRAVTDTQYF.

The J gene is TRBJ1-1, the V gene TRBV19; 11 bases line up with TRBD1. The trim removed 2 bases at V and 7 bases at J, leaving 12 bases unmatched. Germline CDR1 reads LNHDA; CDR2 reads SQIVND (reference sequence). The CDR3 consists of 17 residues. The CDR3 loop reads CASSISGTGGKKGEAFF. CDR3 in DNA: TGTGCCAGTAGTATAAGTGGGACAGGGGGGAAGAAGGGTGAAGCTTTCTTT. Filled out from reference TRBV19 and TRBJ1-1, the complete variable domain reads DGGITQSPKYLFRKEGQNVTLSCEQNLNHDAMYWYRQDPGQGLRLIYYSQIVNDFQKGDIAEGYSVSREKKESFPLTVTSAQKNPTAFYLCASSISGTGGKKGEAFFGQGTRLTVV.

The V gene is TRBV10-3, the J gene TRBJ2-3; 13 nucleotides match TRBD2. J gave up 3 bases and V 11 bases, and 5 bases lay outside the gene matches. The CDR3 is 14 residues long. Germline CDR1 is ENHRY and CDR2 is SYGVKD. The CDR3 is CASGLAGVTDTQYF. Written as DNA, the CDR3 is TGTGCCTCCGGACTAGCGGGGGTGACAGATACGCAGTATTTT.

The V gene is TRBV30, the J gene TRBJ1-3; D unclear. CDR3 length: 14 residues. Germline V gene sequence: CDR1 GTSNPN, CDR2 SVGIG (reference sequence). The ends were cut back, 3 bases at V and 0 bases at J, with 9 bases in the middle. CDR3 in amino acids: CAWRVQISGNTIYF. The CDR3 nucleotides are TGTGCCTGGAGGGTACAAATCTCTGGAAACACCATATATTTT.

This CDR3 reads CASSSKTTGLLSGNTIYF. CDR3 coding DNA: TGTGCCAGCAGCTCAAAAACGACAGGGTTGCTCTCTGGAAACACCATATATTTT. This chain uses TRBV5-4 with TRBJ1-3; 7 bases line up with TRBD1. The CDR3 has 18 amino acids. Trimming took 3 bases from V and 0 from J; bases not matched to a gene: 12. Germline V CDR1 and CDR2: SGHNT, YYREEE (reference sequence). The entire variable domain, with the rest obtained from reference TRBV5-4 and TRBJ1-3, is as follows: ETGVTQSPTHLIKTRGQQVTLRCSSQSGHNTVSWYQQALGQGPQFIFQYYREEENGRGNFPPRFSGLQFPNYSSELNVNALELDDSALYLCASSSKTTGLLSGNTIYFGEGSWLTVV.

The rearrangement links TRBV11-3 to TRBJ2-7; 8 bases fit TRBD2. Germline-derived CDR1 and CDR2 are SGHNT and YENEEA. After removal of 5 bases from V and 7 bases from J, the junction contained 7 bases not matched to a gene. The CDR3 is 13 amino acids. CDR3 DNA sequence: TGTGCCAGCAGCGTCGGGGGGGCTGATGAGCAGTACTTC. The encoded protein is CASSVGGADEQYF.

The chain employs TRBV7-2 and TRBJ1-4; no clear D. Trimming removed 2 bases at V and 8 bases at J, with 15 bases between. The CDR3 runs to 15 residues. Germline CDR1 reads SGHTA; CDR2 reads FQGNSA. Here the CDR3 reads CASSLSAGRYEKLFF. Written as DNA, the CDR3 is TGTGCCAGCAGCTTAAGTGCCGGGAGATACGAAAAACTGTTTTTT.

This chain links TRBV7-2 with TRBJ2-7; the D is unclear. CDR1 is SGHTA and CDR2 is FQGNSA in the germline V gene. V lost 2 bases to trimming and J lost 2 bases, with 7 bases between them. This CDR3 spans 13 amino acids. CDR3 in DNA: TGTGCCAGCAGCTTATCCGTGGCCTACGAGCAGTACTTC. Translating it yields CASSLSVAYEQYF.

The CDR3: CASSQGSGEGYNEQFF. DNA of the CDR3: TGTGCCAGCAGCCAAGGAAGCGGGGAGGGCTACAATGAGCAGTTCTTC. The V gene is TRBV14, the J gene TRBJ2-1, with 7 bases matching TRBD2. J gave up 3 bases and V 1 base, and 6 bases lay outside the gene matches. CDR1 is SGHDN and CDR2 is FVKESK in the germline V gene. This CDR3 contains 16 residues. Drawing the rest from reference TRBV14 and TRBJ2-1, the complete variable domain is EAGVTQFPSHSVIEKGQTVTLRCDPISGHDNLYWYRRVMGKEIKFLLHFVKESKQDESGMPNNRFLAERTGGTYSTLKVQPAELEDSGVYFCASSQGSGEGYNEQFFGPGTRLTVL.

V is TRBV7-2 and J is TRBJ2-7; 8 bases are a match to TRBD2. J gave up 0 bases and V 5 bases, and 3 bases lay outside the gene matches. This CDR3 contains 14 residues. Germline V gene data show CDR1 as SGHTA and CDR2 as FQGNSA. CDR3 bases: TGTGCCAGCAGCCTTAGCGGGACCTCCTACGAGCAGTACTTC. Protein sequence: CASSLSGTSYEQYF.

This chain connects TRBV5-1 to TRBJ1-2; D uncertain. This CDR3 contains 13 residues. With 0 bases removed from V and 4 bases from J, the gap between germline ends came to 7 bases. Germline V gene data show CDR1 as SGHRS and CDR2 as YFSETQ. CDR3 coding DNA: TGCGCCAGCAGCTTGGACGGGGTCTATGGCTACACCTTC. Translated: CASSLDGVYGYTF.